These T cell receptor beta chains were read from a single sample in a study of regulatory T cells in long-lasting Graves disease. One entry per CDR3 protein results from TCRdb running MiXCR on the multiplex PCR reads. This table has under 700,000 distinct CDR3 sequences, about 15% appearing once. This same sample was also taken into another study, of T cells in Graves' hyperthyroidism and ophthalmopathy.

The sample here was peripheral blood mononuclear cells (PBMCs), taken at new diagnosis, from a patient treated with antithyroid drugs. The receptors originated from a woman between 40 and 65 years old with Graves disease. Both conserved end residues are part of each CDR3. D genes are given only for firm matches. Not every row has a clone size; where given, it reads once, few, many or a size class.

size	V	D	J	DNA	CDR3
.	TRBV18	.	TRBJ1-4	TGTGCCAGCTCACTTCTTCCGAGGAGTCGGGATGAAAAACTGTTTTTT	CASSLLPRSRDEKLFF
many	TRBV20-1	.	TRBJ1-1	TGCAGTGCGGTTTTGGGAGGCGATTGGCCTGAAGCTTTCTTT	CSAVLGGDWPEAFF
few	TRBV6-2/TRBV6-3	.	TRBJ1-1	TGTGCCAGCAGTTACTCAGACCGGGGATTGGAAGCTTTCTTT	CASSYSDRGLEAFF
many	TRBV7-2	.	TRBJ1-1	TGTGCCAGCAGCTGGACTCAGGGAGCTGAAGCTTTCTTT	CASSWTQGAEAFF
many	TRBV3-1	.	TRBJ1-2	TGTGCCAGCAGCCCAACTGGAGCTAACTATGGCTACACCTTC	CASSPTGANYGYTF
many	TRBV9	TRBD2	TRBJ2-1	TGTGCCAGCAGCGTAGCGAGCGGGGGATCCTACAATGAGCAGTTCTTC	CASSVASGGSYNEQFF
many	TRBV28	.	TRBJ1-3	TGTGCCAGCAGTCTGGACAGCCTTATAATCTCTGGAAACACCATATATTTT	CASSLDSLIISGNTIYF
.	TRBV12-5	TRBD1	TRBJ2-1	TGTGCTAGTGGTTTCGGACAGGGGTCACACAATGAGCAGTTCTTC	CASGFGQGSHNEQFF
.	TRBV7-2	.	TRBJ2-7	TGTGCCAGCAGCTTAATCTCCTGGGCCGAAATTGGATACGAGCAGTACTTC	CASSLISWAEIGYEQYF
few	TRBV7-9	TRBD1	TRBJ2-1	TGTGCCAGCAGCTTAGCGGGACAGGGTGGTCATGAGCAGTTCTTC	CASSLAGQGGHEQFF
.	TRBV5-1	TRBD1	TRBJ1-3	TGCGCCAGCAGCACCGGACAGGGGGCGAAATTGGAAAACACCATATATTTT	CASSTGQGAKLENTIYF
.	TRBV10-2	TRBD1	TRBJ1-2	TGCGCCAGCGGCAGGGGGAGGAATGGCTACACCTTC	CASGRGRNGYTF
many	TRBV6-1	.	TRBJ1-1	TGTGCCAGCAGTGCCAAGGAACAGAACACTGAAGCTTTCTTT	CASSAKEQNTEAFF
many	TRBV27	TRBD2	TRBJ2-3	TGTGCCAGCAGTTCAGGACTAGCGGGAACGGGTACGCAGTATTTT	CASSSGLAGTGTQYF
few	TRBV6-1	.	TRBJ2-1	TGTGCCAGCACTCGGGGGTTTAATGAGCAGTTCTTC	CASTRGFNEQFF
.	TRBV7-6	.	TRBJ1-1	TGTGCCAGCAGCTTATCGCGCACAGGGATCCCTGAAGCTTTCTTT	CASSLSRTGIPEAFF
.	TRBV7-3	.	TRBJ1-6	TGTGCCAGCCCCCGGGACTTTTATAATTCACCCCTCCACTTT	CASPRDFYNSPLHF
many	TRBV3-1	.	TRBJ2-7	TGTGCCAGCAGCCGATCCGGGGCAGAGTACGAGCAGTACTTC	CASSRSGAEYEQYF
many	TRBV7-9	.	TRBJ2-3	TGTGCCAGCAGCTTAGTTGGGGGGTTTGGCACAGATACGCAGTATTTT	CASSLVGGFGTDTQYF
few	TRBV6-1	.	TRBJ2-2	TGTGCCAGCAGTGAATGGATCACCGGGGAGCTGTTTTTT	CASSEWITGELFF
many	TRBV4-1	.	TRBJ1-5	TGCGCCAGCAGCCAATCCGGACCTATGAATAGCAATCAGCCCCAGCATTTT	CASSQSGPMNSNQPQHF
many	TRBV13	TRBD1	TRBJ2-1	TGTGCCAGCAGCTTAACCCTAACAGGGGGCAAGGACAATGAGCAGTTCTTC	CASSLTLTGGKDNEQFF
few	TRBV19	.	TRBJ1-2	TGTGCCAGTAGTATCTCTACCCTAACGGGCGGCTACACCTTC	CASSISTLTGGYTF
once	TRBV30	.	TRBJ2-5	TGTGCCTGGGGACCCCCCGGGGGGCTGGAGACCCAGTACTTC	CAWGPPGGLETQYF
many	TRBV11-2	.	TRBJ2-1	TGTGCCAGCAGCGGAGACAATGAGCAGTTCTTC	CASSGDNEQFF
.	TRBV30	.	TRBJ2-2	TGTGCCTGGAGTGTCCCCGGACGGACCTGGGAGCTGTTTTTT	CAWSVPGRTWELFF
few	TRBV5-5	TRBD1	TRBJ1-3	TGTGCCAGCAGCTTTACTGCCGGGACAGCTGGAAACACCATATATTTT	CASSFTAGTAGNTIYF
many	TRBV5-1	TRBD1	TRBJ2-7	TGCGCCAGCAGCAGTTGGGGGGACAGGGTCGCCTACGAGCAGTACTTC	CASSSWGDRVAYEQYF
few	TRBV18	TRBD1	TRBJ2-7	TGTGCCAGCTCACCTCTGACAGGGCAAACCTACGAGCAGTACTTC	CASSPLTGQTYEQYF
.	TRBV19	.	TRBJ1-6	TGTGCCAGTAGTATCGGGCTGGGGGGTGTCTCTTCACCCCTCCACTTT	CASSIGLGGVSSPLHF
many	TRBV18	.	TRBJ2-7	TGTGCCAGCTCAAGGGCGGAGGCATACGAGCAGTACTTC	CASSRAEAYEQYF
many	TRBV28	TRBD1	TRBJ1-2	TGTGCCAGCAGTTTATCCCCGGGACAGGCCGGATCCCTCTATGGCTACACCTTC	CASSLSPGQAGSLYGYTF
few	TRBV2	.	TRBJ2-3	TGTGCCAGCAGTTCCGGACGAGGCGAGGATACGCAGTATTTT	CASSSGRGEDTQYF
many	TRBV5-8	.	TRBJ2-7	TGTGCCAGCAGCTTGTATAAGGGTGGAAGATACGAGCAGTACTTC	CASSLYKGGRYEQYF
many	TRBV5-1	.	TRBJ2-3	TGCGCCAGCAGCTTGGTGGAAACAGATACGCAGTATTTT	CASSLVETDTQYF
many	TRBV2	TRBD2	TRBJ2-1	TGTGCCAGCAGTCCACCCCTAGCGGGGGGGCGGAATGAGCAGTTCTTC	CASSPPLAGGRNEQFF
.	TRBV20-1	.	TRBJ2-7	TGCAGTGCTCCCGACGGAACCTACGAGCAGTACTTC	CSAPDGTYEQYF
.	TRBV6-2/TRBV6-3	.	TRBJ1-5	TGTGCCAGCAGTTACTCACTGGGCTCGCCCCAGCATTTT	CASSYSLGSPQHF
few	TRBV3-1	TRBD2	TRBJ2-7	TGTGCCAGCAGCCGAACAGCGGGGGGGCTCTACGAGCAGTACTTC	CASSRTAGGLYEQYF
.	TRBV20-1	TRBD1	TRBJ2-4	TGCAGTGCTAGCCGGGACAGGGGAAAAAACATTCAGTACTTC	CSASRDRGKNIQYF
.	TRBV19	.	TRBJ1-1	TGTGCCAGTAGTGTGGACCACACTGAAGCTTTCTTT	CASSVDHTEAFF
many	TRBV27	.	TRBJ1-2	TGTGCCAGCCGGAGGGGCAAGAACTATGGCTACACCTTC	CASRRGKNYGYTF
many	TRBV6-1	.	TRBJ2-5	TGTGCCAGCAGTACACAGGGACAAGAGACCCAGTACTTC	CASSTQGQETQYF
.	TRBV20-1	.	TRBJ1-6	TGCAGTGCTAGTTCTGGGGATTCACCCCTCCACTTT	CSASSGDSPLHF
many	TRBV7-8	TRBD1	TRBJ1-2	TGTGCCAGCAGCTTATACGGGACAGGGAACTATGGCTACACCTTC	CASSLYGTGNYGYTF
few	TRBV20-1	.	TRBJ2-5	TGCAGTGCTGGAGATAAGGGCGGGGCCGAGACCCAGTACTTC	CSAGDKGGAETQYF
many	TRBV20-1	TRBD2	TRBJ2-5	TGCAGTGCTAGTCTTGGGCGGGGGGAGAAGACCCAGTACTTC	CSASLGRGEKTQYF
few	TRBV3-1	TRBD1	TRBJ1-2	TGTGCCAGCAGCCAATTGACAGGGCAACATGGCTACACCTTC	CASSQLTGQHGYTF